The 7 T cell receptor beta chains presented below share a single source sample, sequenced in a study of blood T cells in healthy people across ages. Alongside a J-beta primer mix, a sample-barcoded 5' primer served in a second PCR lasting about 7 to 11 cycles. MiXCR, run by TCRdb on the 5' RACE reads, gives a single entry per CDR3 protein. The sample includes about a million distinct CDR3 sequences, roughly 43% of them seen just once. The specimen sequenced was blood. The source is a man in his thirties or forties in good health.

The rearrangement uses TRBV29-1 and TRBJ1-1; possible D gene TRBD1, 6 bases. V was trimmed by 6 bases and J by 1 base, leaving 21 bases between them. The CDR3 totals 16 residues. Germline V gene data show CDR1 as SQVTM and CDR2 as ANQGSEA. CDR3 loop: CSVVVRGRFGNTEAFF. For the CDR3, the DNA is TGCAGCGTAGTGGTCCGGGGGCGCTTTGGGAACACTGAAGCTTTCTTT.

This clonotype was detected once. The CDR3 loop reads CASSQEPPAGQQFF. The CDR3 DNA is TGTGCCAGCAGCCAAGAGCCTCCAGCGGGTCAGCAGTTCTTC. The chain is built from TRBV3-1 and TRBJ2-1; D may be TRBD2 (6 bases). This CDR3 has 14 residues. With 0 bases removed from V and 11 bases from J, the gap between germline ends came to 14 bases. CDR1 is LGHDT and CDR2 is YNNKEL in the germline V gene (reference sequence).

This chain joins TRBV10-2 and TRBJ2-5, with D unclear. The CDR3 sequence is 14 residues long. The ends were cut back, 4 bases at V and 6 bases at J, with 15 bases in the middle. Germline loops: CDR1 WSHSY, CDR2 SAAADI. Here the CDR3 DNA reads TGCGCCAGCAGTGGATTAGAAGGCGATCAGACCCAGTACTTC. This gives the protein CASSGLEGDQTQYF.

This clonotype was found many times. The chain recombines TRBV12-3 or TRBV12-4 with TRBJ2-7; maybe TRBD1 (6 bases). The CDR3 runs to 14 residues. The V end lost 10 bases, the J end lost 0 bases, and 16 bases lay between the germline ends. CDR3 sequence reads: CATKRQANSYEQYF. CDR3 coding DNA: TGTGCCACTAAAAGACAGGCCAACTCCTACGAGCAGTACTTC.

The V and J genes are TRBV3-1 and TRBJ1-6; a weak D match, TRBD1 (6 bases). The CDR3 has 17 amino acids. CDR1 LGHDT and CDR2 YNNKEL come from the germline V gene (reference sequence). V was trimmed by 4 bases and J by 1 base, leaving 14 bases between them. The CDR3 coding sequence is TGTGCCAGCAGCCTAGGCAGGGGCTTGTCCTATAATTCACCCCTCCACTTT. Its translation: CASSLGRGLSYNSPLHF.

CDR3 DNA: TGCAGCGCTCTCGAAACAGAGACCCAGTACTTC. Residues: CSALETETQYF. This sequence joins TRBV29-1 and TRBJ2-7; D remains ambiguous. The J call may be in error: the DNA end matches TRBJ2-5 better. Looked up from germline, CDR1 is SQVTM and CDR2 is ANQGSEA. The CDR3 has 11 residues.

At least ten counts were recorded for this clonotype. The rearrangement uses TRBV20-1 and TRBJ1-6; D ambiguous. V lost 5 bases, J lost 10 bases, and 15 bases lay in between. Germline V gives CDR1 DFQATT, CDR2 SNEGSKA (reference sequence). The CDR3 is made up of 13 amino acids. The CDR3 spells CSASSTVGSPLHF. CDR3 bases: TGCAGTGCTTCGTCCACAGTCGGGTCACCCCTCCACTTT.